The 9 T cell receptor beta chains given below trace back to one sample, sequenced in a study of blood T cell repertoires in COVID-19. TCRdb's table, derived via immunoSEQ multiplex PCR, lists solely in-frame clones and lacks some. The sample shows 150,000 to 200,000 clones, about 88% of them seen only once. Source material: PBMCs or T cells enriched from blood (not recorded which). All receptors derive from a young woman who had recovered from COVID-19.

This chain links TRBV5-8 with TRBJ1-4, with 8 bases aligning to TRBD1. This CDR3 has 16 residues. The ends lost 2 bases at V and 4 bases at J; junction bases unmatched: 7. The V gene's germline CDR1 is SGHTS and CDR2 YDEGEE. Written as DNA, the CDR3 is TGTGCCAGCAGCTTTTTCCAGGGGGCGGGTAATGAAAAACTGTTTTTT. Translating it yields CASSFFQGAGNEKLFF.

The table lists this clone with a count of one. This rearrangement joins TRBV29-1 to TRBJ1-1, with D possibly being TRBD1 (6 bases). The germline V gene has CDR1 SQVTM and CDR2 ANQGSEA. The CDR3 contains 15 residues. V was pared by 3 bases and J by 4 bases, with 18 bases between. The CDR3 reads CSVDGGGAVGTEAFF. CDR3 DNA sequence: TGCAGCGTTGATGGCGGGGGCGCGGTTGGCACTGAAGCTTTCTTT.

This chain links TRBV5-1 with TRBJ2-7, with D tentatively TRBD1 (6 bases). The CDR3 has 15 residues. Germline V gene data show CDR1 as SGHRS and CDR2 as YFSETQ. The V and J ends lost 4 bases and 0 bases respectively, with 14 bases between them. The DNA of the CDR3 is TGCGCCAGCAGCCCTGAGGGGGACAACTCCTACGAGCAGTACTTC. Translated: CASSPEGDNSYEQYF.

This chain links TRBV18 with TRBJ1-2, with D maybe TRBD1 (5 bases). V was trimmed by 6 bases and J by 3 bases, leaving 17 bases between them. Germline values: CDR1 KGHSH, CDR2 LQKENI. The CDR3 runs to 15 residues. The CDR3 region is CASSHDSRRDYGYTF. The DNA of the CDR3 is TGTGCCAGCTCCCATGACAGCCGAAGGGACTATGGCTACACCTTC.

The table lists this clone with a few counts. The DNA of the CDR3 is TGTGCCAGCGGGTCGGGGGAGCAGTTCTTC. Its translation is CASGSGEQFF. The chain has TRBV6-5 and TRBJ2-1; possibly TRBD2 for D (5 bases). Per germline, CDR1 MNHEY and CDR2 SVGAGI. Trimming removed 8 bases from V and 10 bases from J, with 9 bases in between. The CDR3 is 10 amino acids.

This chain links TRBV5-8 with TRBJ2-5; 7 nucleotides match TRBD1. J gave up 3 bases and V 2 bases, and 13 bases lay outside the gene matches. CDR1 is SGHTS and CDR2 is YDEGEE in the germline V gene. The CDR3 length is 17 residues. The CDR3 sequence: CASSFLFGTADKETQYF. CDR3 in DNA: TGTGCCAGCAGCTTTTTATTCGGGACAGCCGATAAAGAGACCCAGTACTTC. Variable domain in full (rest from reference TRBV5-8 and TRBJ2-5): EAGVTQSPTHLIKTRGQQATLRCSPISGHTSVYWYQQALGLGLQFLLWYDEGEERNRGNFPPRFSGRQFPNYSSELNVNALELEDSALYLCASSFLFGTADKETQYFGPGTRLLVL.

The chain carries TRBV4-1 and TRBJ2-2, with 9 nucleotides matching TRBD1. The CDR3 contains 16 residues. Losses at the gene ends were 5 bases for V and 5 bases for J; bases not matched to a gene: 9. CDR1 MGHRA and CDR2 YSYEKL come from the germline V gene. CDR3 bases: TGCGCCAGCAGCTTTAACTCACAGGGGGCTACCGGGGAGCTGTTTTTT. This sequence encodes CASSFNSQGATGELFF.

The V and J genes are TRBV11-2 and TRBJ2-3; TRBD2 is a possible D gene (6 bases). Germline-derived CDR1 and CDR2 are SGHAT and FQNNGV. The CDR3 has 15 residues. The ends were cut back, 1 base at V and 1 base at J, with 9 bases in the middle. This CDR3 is CASSLAGAGTDTQYF. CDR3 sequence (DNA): TGTGCCAGCAGCTTAGCGGGAGCGGGCACAGATACGCAGTATTTT.

This chain's CDR3 is CASSVVAGGNTDTQYF. CDR3 bases: TGTGCCAGCAGCGTCGTAGCGGGAGGGAACACAGATACGCAGTATTTT. The chain joins TRBV9 to TRBJ2-3, with 11 bases matching TRBD2. The CDR3 totals 16 residues. In germline, CDR1 is SGDLS, CDR2 YYNGEE. The junction had 4 bases not matched to a gene; V was cut back by 2 bases and J by 2 bases.